This is a list of T cell receptor beta chains from one sample in a study of cytomegalovirus exposure and HLA in healthy donors. Assay used: immunoSEQ multiplex PCR; TCRdb lists only in-frame clones, some missing. The sample includes fewer than 250,000 clones, more than 75% of them seen just once. What was sequenced was PBMCs. These receptors originate from a man aged 40-49 years in good health and CMV-seropositive. Each CDR3 is given with its conserved first and last residue.

V gene	J gene	CDR3 protein
TRBV28	TRBJ2-4	CASSRTSGNIDIQYF
TRBV15	TRBJ2-7	CATSRVGENYEQYF
TRBV13	TRBJ1-1	CASTAAVENTEAFF
TRBV7-2	TRBJ2-3	CASSPGTGRTDTQYF
TRBV27	TRBJ1-2	CASSFGTGVGYTF
TRBV27	TRBJ2-1	CASSLGGQKEQFF
TRBV18	TRBJ2-2	CASSRTSGMPGELFF
TRBV4-1	TRBJ2-1	CASSQDPVLANSYNEQFF
TRBV25-1	TRBJ2-5	CASRPGGALQETQYF
TRBV6-5	TRBJ1-5	CASSKGTSSNQPQHF
TRBV29-1	TRBJ2-1	CSVPRGGWDEQFF
TRBV7-2	TRBJ1-1	CASSRDRASTEAFF
TRBV27	TRBJ1-6	CASSRTGSANSPLHF
TRBV19	TRBJ1-1	CASSWATEAFF
TRBV30	TRBJ2-2	CAWSVGGNVNTGELFF
TRBV25-1	TRBJ1-2	CASSNTGEGYTF
TRBV30	TRBJ2-2	CAWRELGGTGELFF
TRBV5-1	TRBJ2-7	CASSLASQSYEQYF
TRBV5-6	TRBJ2-5	CASSTGTAQETQYF
TRBV27	TRBJ2-3	CASSWVAGDTQYF
TRBV7-9	TRBJ2-5	CASSLGLQGKETQYF
TRBV27	TRBJ1-5	CASSLTAASNQPQHF
TRBV29-1	TRBJ2-1	CSAPLGGRDPYNEQFF
TRBV7-3	TRBJ1-5	CASSLRGGQPQHF
TRBV6-6	TRBJ1-5	CASSYSAQPQHF
TRBV7-9	TRBJ2-1	CASSHGGPGYNEQFF
TRBV11-2	TRBJ2-5	CASSLAETQYF
TRBV5-4	TRBJ2-7	CASSPGVGLGSYEQYF
TRBV6-5	TRBJ1-1	CASSYSSRGTEAFF
TRBV19	TRBJ1-2	CASSARQVNYGYTF
TRBV9	TRBJ2-7	CASSVDRNSYEQYF
TRBV6-4	TRBJ2-3	CASSGQVTDTQYF
TRBV5-6	TRBJ2-1	CASSDDRGNDEQFF
TRBV9	TRBJ2-1	CASSVGRERGNEQFF
TRBV7-9	TRBJ1-2	CASSTDWRLNYGYTF
TRBV20-1	TRBJ1-2	CSATDIYGYTF
TRBV7-7	TRBJ2-5	CASSLGHLQETQYF
TRBV7-9	TRBJ2-7	CASSLEAGAHPYEQYF
TRBV10-3	TRBJ2-2	CAISDGARDTGELFF
TRBV11-2	TRBJ1-6	CASSLGHIGNSPLHF